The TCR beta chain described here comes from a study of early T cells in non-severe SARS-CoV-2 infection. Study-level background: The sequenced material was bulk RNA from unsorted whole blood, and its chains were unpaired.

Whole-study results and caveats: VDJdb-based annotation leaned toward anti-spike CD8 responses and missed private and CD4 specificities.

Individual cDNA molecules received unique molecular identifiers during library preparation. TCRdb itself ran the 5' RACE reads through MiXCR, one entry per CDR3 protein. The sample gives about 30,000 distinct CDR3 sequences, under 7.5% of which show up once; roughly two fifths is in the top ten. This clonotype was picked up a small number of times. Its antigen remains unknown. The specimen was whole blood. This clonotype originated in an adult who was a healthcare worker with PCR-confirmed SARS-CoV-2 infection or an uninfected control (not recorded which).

The CDR3 region has the DNA TGTGCCAGCAGTGAAGAGGGCCTAGCGGGGGGGCCCAATGAGCAGTTCTTC. Translated: CASSEEGLAGGPNEQFF. This chain connects TRBV2 to TRBJ2-1; 12 bases match TRBD2. Looked up from germline, CDR1 is SNHLY and CDR2 is FYNNEI. The CDR3 runs to 17 residues. Trimming removed 1 base from V and 6 bases from J; junction bases left unmatched: 7.